The clone carrying this T cell receptor beta chain was seen just once. Its antigen is unidentified. Donors comprised healthy HIV-negative adults lacking recent acute infections or vaccinations. Sequenced by immunoSEQ multiplex PCR; TCRdb stores in-frame clones only, minus some. The sample includes 2 million to 2.5 million clones, approximately 96% of them seen just once. This specimen comes from a study of shared clonotypes between healthy human individuals. For the study at large: CD4 naive and CD4 memory each took three plates per donor, while CD8 naive took two and CD8 memory one. Regarding the study as a whole: Blood alone was sampled, and tissue repertoires likely differ. Clonotype sharing among the donors was expected to vary with sequencing depth.

Germline-derived CDR1 and CDR2 are MDHEN and SYDVKM. Trimming cost V 6 bases and J 6 bases; bases outside gene matches: 7. The CDR3 sequence is 14 residues long. The receptor comes from a man younger than 30 in good health. The sample taken for sequencing was naive CD4+ T cells sorted from blood. The subset was: CD45RA+ positively selected. V gene TRBV28 combines with J gene TRBJ2-7; TRBD1 matches 11 bases. This CDR3 reads CASRPDRGRLEQYF. For the CDR3, the DNA is TGTGCCAGCAGACCGGACAGGGGGCGACTCGAGCAGTACTTC.